This passage covers 19 T cell receptor beta chains from one sample sequenced in a study of T cells in Graves' hyperthyroidism and ophthalmopathy. Template material for amplifying TCR beta CDR3 regions consisted of RNA transcripts. During a first-round RT-PCR of the TCR CDR3, the HTBI primer set was used. TCRdb ran MiXCR on the multiplex PCR reads and lists one entry per CDR3 protein. Counted here are 490,000 or so distinct CDR3 sequences, less than 25% occurring once; the ten biggest clones make up approximately 54%. Input material: blood. All receptors derive from a woman aged 70-85 years with Graves' ophthalmopathy.

This clonotype was picked up a small number of times. The junction and the germline gene differ at one end; a read error may be behind it. The J gene is TRBJ2-4, the V gene TRBV13; TRBD1 aligns across 9 bases. The CDR3 length is 14 residues. CDR1 and CDR2 (germline): PRHDT, FYEKMQ (reference sequence). For the CDR3, the DNA is TGTGCCACCAGCAGAAGGGACAGGGCGGCTATTCAGTACTTC. This encodes CATSRRDRAAIQYF.

This clonotype was picked up a small number of times. The chain joins TRBV7-6 to TRBJ2-7, with TRBD2 as a possible D gene (6 bases). With 5 bases removed from V and 0 bases from J, the gap between germline ends came to 11 bases. Per germline, CDR1 SGHVS and CDR2 FNYEAQ. There are 14 residues in the CDR3. The CDR3 is CASSARGVSYEQYF. CDR3 sequence (DNA): TGTGCCAGCAGCGCCCGCGGGGTCTCCTACGAGCAGTACTTC.

The chain recombines TRBV2 with TRBJ1-1; D unresolved. This CDR3 spans 14 amino acids. Looked up from germline, CDR1 is SNHLY and CDR2 is FYNNEI. Trimming shortened V by 7 bases and J by 3 bases, and 15 bases separated the two germline ends. The CDR3, as DNA: TGTGCCAGCATCAGCCGGGTGATCTACACTGAAGCTTTCTTT. Translating gives CASISRVIYTEAFF.

In this sample, this clonotype turned up many times. The genes are TRBV12-3 or TRBV12-4 and TRBJ1-1, with unresolved D. With 10 bases removed from V and 0 bases from J, the gap between germline ends came to 6 bases. The CDR3 length is 11 residues. The CDR3 region has the DNA TGTGCCACCACACTGAACACTGAAGCTTTCTTT. This encodes CATTLNTEAFF.

This clonotype was counted only a few times. The gene calls are TRBV5-1 and TRBJ2-3, with 9 nucleotides matching TRBD2. The CDR3 length is 16 residues. V was clipped by 3 bases and J by 5 bases; unmatched bases: 10. The germline CDR1 and CDR2 sequences are SGHRS and YFSETQ. The CDR3 spells CASSSGGNSGRDTQYF. The CDR3 DNA is TGCGCCAGCAGCTCAGGCGGGAATAGCGGGAGAGATACGCAGTATTTT.

The V and J genes are TRBV20-1 and TRBJ2-1, with D unclear. Germline V lookup: CDR1 DFQATT, CDR2 SNEGSKA (reference sequence). This CDR3 is 14 amino acids long. The V gene lost 7 bases and the J gene lost 7 bases, with 20 bases spanning the gap. CDR3 region: CSVVKGSHINEQFF. CDR3 in DNA: TGCAGTGTTGTTAAAGGATCTCACATAAATGAGCAGTTCTTC.

In the case of this clonotype: One junction end does not reproduce the germline sequence, and a read error may be involved. J is TRBJ2-5 and V is TRBV12-3 or TRBV12-4; D is uncertain. The CDR3 contains 14 residues. The CDR3 DNA reads TGTGCCATCAGTGAGTCGGCGCTGGGAGAGACCCAGTACTTC. It encodes CAISESALGETQYF.

The chain combines TRBV19 with TRBJ1-5; possibly TRBD1 for D (6 bases). The CDR3 loop spans 13 amino acids. V was clipped by 10 bases and J by 1 base, with 11 bases between them. Germline V CDR1 and CDR2: LNHDA, SQIVND (reference sequence). The CDR3 is CATGAGSNQPQHF. In DNA form, the CDR3 reads TGTGCCACAGGGGCCGGCAGCAATCAGCCCCAGCATTTT.

This clonotype was observed a handful of times. The chain has TRBV4-1 and TRBJ2-7, with 8 bases identical to TRBD1. With V trimmed by 0 bases and J by 4 bases, 8 bases remained unmatched. Germline values: CDR1 MGHRA, CDR2 YSYEKL. The CDR3 length is 16 residues. CDR3 nucleotide sequence: TGCGCCAGCAGCCAAGATCGTTTCGGACAGGGTTACGAGCAGTACTTC. As protein: CASSQDRFGQGYEQYF.

V usage is TRBV14 and J usage is TRBJ2-1, with 9 bases identical to TRBD1. CDR3 length: 15 residues. Germline lookup yields CDR1 SGHDN and CDR2 FVKESK. Germline trimming cut 6 bases from V and 5 bases from J; bases unmatched to any gene: 8. The CDR3 here is CASRPYRGLDNEQFF. CDR3 sequence (DNA): TGTGCCAGCAGGCCCTACAGGGGGCTCGACAATGAGCAGTTCTTC.

This clonotype was recorded a few times. The gene calls are TRBV5-1 and TRBJ1-2; 9 bases align to TRBD1. Germline assignment: CDR1 SGHRS and CDR2 YFSETQ. The V segment lost 5 bases and the J segment 6 bases; nucleotides outside the gene matches: 11. The CDR3 runs to 15 residues. This chain's CDR3 is CASRNRVTGGDGYTF. CDR3 bases: TGCGCCAGCAGGAACCGAGTGACAGGGGGGGATGGCTACACCTTC.

In DNA form, the CDR3 reads TGTGCCAGCAGCTTAGACCCGGGGAGGGAGACCCAGTACTTC. It translates to CASSLDPGRETQYF. The chain is built from TRBV7-9 and TRBJ2-5, with D possibly TRBD2 on 6 matching bases. Trimming cost V 1 base and J 5 bases, with 11 bases left between them. Germline V lookup: CDR1 SEHNR, CDR2 FQNEAQ (reference sequence). The CDR3 is made up of 14 amino acids.

This clonotype was seen once. This sequence joins TRBV19 and TRBJ1-1; D ambiguous. The CDR3 totals 13 residues. Trimming cost V 4 bases and J 2 bases, with 8 bases left between them. Germline V gene sequence: CDR1 LNHDA, CDR2 SQIVND (reference sequence). The CDR3 spells CASSRDYNTEAFF. The DNA for the CDR3 is TGTGCCAGTAGTAGAGACTATAACACTGAAGCTTTCTTT.

V usage is TRBV12-3 or TRBV12-4 and J usage is TRBJ2-5; TRBD2 is a possible D gene (6 bases). The CDR3 totals 14 residues. Trimming cost V 6 bases and J 5 bases, with 16 bases left between them. The CDR3 loop reads CASSGGGGWETQYF. CDR3 in DNA: TGTGCCAGCAGCGGGGGTGGGGGGTGGGAGACCCAGTACTTC.

This clonotype was observed a few times. The J gene is TRBJ2-2, the V gene TRBV6-1; 12 bases fit TRBD2. CDR1 and CDR2 from the germline V gene are MNHNS and SASEGT. The CDR3 has 16 amino acids. V dropped 6 bases and J dropped 7; count of bases not matched to a gene: 9. CDR3 amino acids: CASSMSSGRAGGELFF. CDR3 nucleotides: TGTGCCAGCAGCATGTCTAGCGGGAGGGCCGGCGGGGAGCTGTTTTTT.

On this clonotype itself: One end of the junction is discordant with germline, which a read error may explain. The rearrangement links TRBV7-8 to TRBJ2-5; 10 nucleotides line up with TRBD2. CDR3 length equals 16 residues. In germline, CDR1 is SGHVS, CDR2 FQNEAQ. CDR3 residues: CASSHGSGRAKETLYF. DNA of the CDR3: TGTGCCAGCAGCCATGGGAGCGGGAGGGCCAAAGAGACCCTGTACTTC. Supplemented by reference TRBV7-8 and TRBJ2-5, the full variable domain reads GAGVSQSPRYKVAKRGQDVALRCDPISGHVSLFWYQQALGQGPEFLTYFQNEAQLDKSGLPSDRFFAERPEGSVSTLKIQRTQQEDSAVYLCASSHGSGRAKETLYFGPGTRLLVL.

Concerning this clonotype: The junction departs from the called germline gene at one end, perhaps through a read error. This sequence joins TRBV6-1 and TRBJ2-1; 12 bases fit TRBD1. The CDR3 has 16 residues. Germline V gives CDR1 MNHNS, CDR2 SASEGT. CDR3 loop: CAGSDLGQGAEDEQFF. The CDR3 coding sequence is TGTGCCGGCAGTGATTTGGGACAGGGGGCAGAGGATGAGCAGTTCTTC.

The chain has TRBV13 and TRBJ1-1; TRBD1 aligns across 10 bases. Trimming took 4 bases from V and 6 from J; bases not matched to a gene: 11. Germline assignment: CDR1 PRHDT and CDR2 FYEKMQ (reference sequence). The CDR3 sequence is 16 residues long. The CDR3 DNA reads as TGTGCCAGCAGCTCTAGACAGGGGGCCCTATTATCTGAAGCTTTCTTT. Translation: CASSSRQGALLSEAFF.

This clonotype was detected only a few times. The chain combines TRBV7-2 with TRBJ2-5, with D uncertain. The germline V gene encodes CDR1 SGHTA and CDR2 FQGNSA. The germline V and J ends were trimmed by 4 bases and 2 bases, with 8 bases remaining between them. The CDR3 has 13 residues. CDR3 residues: CASSWPAQETQYF. For the CDR3, the DNA is TGTGCCAGCAGCTGGCCAGCACAAGAGACCCAGTACTTC.